A single TCR beta chain is shown here with its context. Its target is unknown. The CDR3 covers 16 residues. V lost 1 base, J lost 4 bases, and 15 bases lay in between. Germline lookup yields CDR1 SEHNR and CDR2 FQNEAQ (reference sequence). The protocol was immunoSEQ multiplex PCR, while the TCRdb copy is restricted to in-frame clones and leaves out a portion. The sample consists of roughly 40,000 clones, around nine tenths of them appearing once. These data originate in a study of OX40 agonist ivuxolimab in advanced cancers. Overall study findings and caveats: Among T cells, CD8+ cells averaged more expanded clones than CD4+ cells. Both CD4+ and CD8+ T cell populations in blood had undergone clonal expansion by week 6 at 0.1 to 3.0 mg/kg.

This rearrangement joins TRBV7-9 to TRBJ2-3, with D tentatively TRBD2 (6 bases). Here the sequenced sample was CD4+ or CD8+ T cells sorted from blood, taken in a trial of the OX40 agonist ivuxolimab. This TCR was recovered from an adult with an advanced solid tumor such as melanoma, head and neck, liver or kidney cancer. In nucleotides, the CDR3 is TGTGCCAGCAGCTTAGGATATGGGGAGGAAGCAGATACGCAGTATTTT. Translation gives CASSLGYGEEADTQYF.